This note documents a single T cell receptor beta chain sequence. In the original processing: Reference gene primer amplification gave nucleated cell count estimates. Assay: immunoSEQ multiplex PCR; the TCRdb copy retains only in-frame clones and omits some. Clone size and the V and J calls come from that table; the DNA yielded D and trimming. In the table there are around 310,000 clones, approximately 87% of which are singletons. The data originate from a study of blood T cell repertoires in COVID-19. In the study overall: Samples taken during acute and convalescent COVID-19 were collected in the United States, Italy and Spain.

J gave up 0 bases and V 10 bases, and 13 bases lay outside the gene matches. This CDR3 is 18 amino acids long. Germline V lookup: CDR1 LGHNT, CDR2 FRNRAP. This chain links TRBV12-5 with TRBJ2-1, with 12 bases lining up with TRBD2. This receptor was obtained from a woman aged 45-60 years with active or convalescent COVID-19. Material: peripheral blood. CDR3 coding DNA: TGTGCTAAGCCTCCGGGACTAGCGGGTCCGAGCTCCTACAATGAGCAGTTCTTC. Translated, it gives CAKPPGLAGPSSYNEQFF. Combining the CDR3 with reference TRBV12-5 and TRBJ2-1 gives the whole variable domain DARVTQTPRHKVTEMGQEVTMRCQPILGHNTVFWYRQTMMQGLELLAYFRNRAPLDDSGMPKDRFSAEMPDATLATLKIQPSEPRDSAVYFCAKPPGLAGPSSYNEQFFGPGTRLTVL.